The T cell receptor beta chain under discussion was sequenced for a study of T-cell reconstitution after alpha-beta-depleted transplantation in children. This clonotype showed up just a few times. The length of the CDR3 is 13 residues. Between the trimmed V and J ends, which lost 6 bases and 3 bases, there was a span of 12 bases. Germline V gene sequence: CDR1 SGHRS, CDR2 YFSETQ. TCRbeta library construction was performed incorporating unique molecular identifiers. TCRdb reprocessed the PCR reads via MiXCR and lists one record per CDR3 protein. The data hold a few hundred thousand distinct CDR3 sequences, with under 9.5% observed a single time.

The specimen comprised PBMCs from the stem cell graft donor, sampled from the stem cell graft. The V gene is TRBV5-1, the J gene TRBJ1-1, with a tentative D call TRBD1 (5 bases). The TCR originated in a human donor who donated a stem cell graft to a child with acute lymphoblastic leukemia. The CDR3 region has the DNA TGCGCCAGCACCGAAAGCAGGGACACTGAAGCTTTCTTT. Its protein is CASTESRDTEAFF.